This T cell receptor beta chain is from a study of cytomegalovirus exposure and HLA in healthy donors (dated by TCRdb to about 2017). Some background on the complete study: An earlier analysis of fewer than 750 of the donors reported under 300 Gb of sequence data and 117 million unique TCR beta sequences obtained from roughly 170 million T cells. An early release covering 550 to 700 HLA-typed donors comprised about 300 gigabases of sequencing data and around 80 million unique TCR sequences. Of the approximately 400 genotyped donors, 65% to 90% fell in the genetic ancestry cluster associated with self-reported Caucasian donors. The study was designed to test whether signatures of past pathogen exposure could be identified by cataloging public T cell receptors. Using immunosequencing, the study profiled T cell repertoires from 666 subjects and related those repertoires to cytomegalovirus serostatus. A separate validation cohort of roughly 120 different subjects was used in addition to the approximately 700-subject first cohort. The study combined high-throughput TCR immunosequencing, statistical association of individual TCRs with disease status, and machine learning to predict cytomegalovirus infection status. A later analysis re-examined previously published TCR beta repertoires from 500 to 700 donors and added high-resolution HLA genotyping to investigate patterns of TCR occurrence. Rather than drawing on any new phenotypic data, the later analysis identified candidate immune exposures from TCR beta sequences and the way those sequences occurred across donors. In an earlier analysis of several hundred of the donors, high-throughput TCR beta sequencing was used to judge whether each TCR beta V gene segment behaved as functional or pseudogenic. Alongside the repertoire data, information on donor age, sex, ethnicity and CMV serostatus was compiled. A later genetic analysis used genome-wide SNP genotypes for about 65% of the 666 donors, treating that subset as a discovery cohort. All discovery cohort repertoires had been generated on a single sequencing platform. HLA typing included class I and class II loci at four-digit resolution. The number of donors typed differed by locus, with roughly 629-640 for A, B, C, DRB1 and DQB1, roughly 520 for DQA1, under 610 for DPA1, and approximately 470 for DPB1. Roughly five DR-DQ haplotypes were handled as single units for association and clustering because linkage in the cohort was strong. Across roughly 420 genotyped donors of the cohort, an average of about 250,000 unique TCR beta nucleotide sequences per donor were sequenced, and 15% to 20% of those sequences were non-productive. The study at large found these results: Sequencing depth was assumed to be roughly uniform across donors in the presence/absence analyses, though that assumption may not hold. According to a later analysis, TCR association rates differed among HLA loci, with DRB1 alleles showing the most associated TCRs and HLA-C alleles showing the fewest. At a false discovery rate of 0.05, a later analysis linked roughly 17,000 TCR beta sequences to specific HLA alleles. Most CMV-associated TCR beta chains appeared to be HLA-restricted in a later analysis, and the HLA associations seemed to be driven largely by CMV exposure. A further reported finding was that TCR beta sequences accurately predicted the HLA-A and HLA-B alleles for most subjects in the first cohort. Linkage disequilibrium might explain the correlated functional status among segregating V segments, but an unknown experimental factor could not be ruled out. Assigning TCR associations to individual alleles was difficult when HLA alleles, especially DR and DQ, strongly co-occurred. Compared with the approximately 670-donor mean, donors in an Asian-associated ancestry cluster had fewer N-insertions in productive TCRs, according to a later genetic analysis. Some IMGT-functional V segments, including TRBV6-2 and TRBV6-3, could not be distinguished by the 87-base-pair reads and were therefore excluded. Several of the top co-occurrence clusters appeared to be linked to parvovirus B19, influenza, CMV and Epstein-Barr virus, according to a later analysis. An association between a missense DCLRE1C variant and V-gene and J-gene trimming of TCR beta chains was found in a later genetic analysis and replicated in an independent cohort. Across donors, most TCR sequences were observed very rarely, whereas some public TCRs were present in many individuals. The only immune exposure information available for the cohort was CMV serostatus. The classifier was reported to diagnose cytomegalovirus status with high specificity and sensitivity in both the original and validation cohorts. The authors suggested that the approach could potentially be generalized to other disease states and immunological phenotypes. In vitro tests confirmed that a few of the cytomegalovirus-associated TCR beta chains recognize cytomegalovirus antigens. HLA typing was unavailable for some donors at each locus, so association tests used only the typed subset. The study listed approximately 160 TCR beta chains as associated with cytomegalovirus. The sequencing pipeline was judged likely to have produced a cluster of highly shared sequence variants as a technical artifact. This cohort had only TCR beta chains sequenced, and the lack of alpha or paired-chain data limited which features could be detected. Broadly in line with IMGT annotations, most TCR beta V segments showed up in productive rearrangements about 90% or about 30% of the time in an earlier analysis of approximately 600 of the donors. About 15 rarely observed V segments, including chromosome 9 orphons, were excluded from the earlier analysis of approximately 500 of the donors because counts were too low. In a later analysis, HLA-associated TCR beta chains showed more clonal expansion and lower generation probabilities than non-associated chains that were equally common.

CDR1 and CDR2 were assigned from the germline V gene as MNHNS and SASEGT. V is reduced by 6 bases and J by 8 bases, leaving a spacing of 16 bases between them. The CDR3 numbers 13 residues from cysteine through phenylalanine. Left in the record is the CDR3 DNA by itself, 39 bases read in frame from the first base. In total, approximately 690 healthy bone marrow donors made up the cohort. At the time of sampling, every cohort member was nominally healthy, though immune exposures that went unrecorded were likely present. The donor tested CMV seronegative and was one of the 352 seronegative cohort members. Every donor gave a peripheral blood sample, and the peripheral blood mononuclear cells from that sample were used for TCR beta sequencing. The Qiagen DNeasy Blood Extraction Kit was used to extract genomic DNA from the blood cell samples. There are a few counts of this clone. The antigen it recognizes is unknown. No base qualities exist here, and no much larger clone lies one base off it.

Library generation was performed with the immunoSEQ multiplex PCR assay. The multiplex PCR relied on a mix of 60 forward primers for TCR Vbeta segments and 13 reverse primers for TCR Jbeta segments. A multiplex PCR assay on genomic DNA amplified the CDR3 region of rearranged TCR beta genes. On the Illumina HiSeq System, the amplified TCR beta libraries were sequenced as 87-base-pair reads. The study's own analysis went as follows. In a later analysis, tens of millions of unique TCR beta chains were counted across the roughly 700 repertoires, and roughly 11 million of these chains were shared by at least two donors. A nearest-neighbor algorithm error-corrected the raw reads and collapsed the reads into unique sequences, merging closely related sequences to remove PCR and sequencing errors. To assign V, D and J gene segments, CDR3 sequences were aligned to IMGT reference sequences. For a sequence to be retained, at least a six-nucleotide match to both a V gene segment and a J gene segment was required. Rearrangements were called productive when the CDR3 lacked stop codons and stayed in frame with V and J; all others were non-productive. Following IMGT convention, CDR3 was defined as the stretch from the second conserved V-encoded cysteine up to the conserved J-encoded phenylalanine. Sequences without an unambiguous match to a single V gene segment were excluded from the earlier analysis of 500 to 700 of the donors. An earlier analysis of approximately 590 of the donors called V segments functional above 56.7% productive rearrangements and segregating when the between-donor standard deviation exceeded 5%. To diagnose cytomegalovirus status from the catalog of TCR beta chain sequences, a statistical classification framework was built. In a later analysis, TCR nucleotide sequences were compared against IMGT/GENE-DB human TR gene sequences so that V and J genes could be assigned. The TCRdist pipeline was used in a later analysis to assign CDR3 sequences and most-parsimonious VDJ recombination scenarios. In a later analysis, each TCR beta chain was defined by its CDR3 amino acid sequence together with its V-gene family, and reads without a unique V-gene family were excluded. To address suspected cross-contamination and a sequencing artifact, a later analysis removed 450 to 700 highly shared, low-generation-probability nucleotide sequences. In a later analysis, a clonal expansion index for each public chain was calculated from normalized within-repertoire ranks of inferred template counts. In a later analysis, generation probabilities were computed using a VDJ recombination model fitted to out-of-frame rearrangements, and the results were checked against IGoR. In a later analysis, TCR-TCR, TCR-HLA and TCR-CMV co-occurrence was scored with hypergeometric tests, and a repertoire-size bias correction was applied to TCR pairs. False discovery rates were estimated in a later analysis by permuting HLA or CMV assignments 20 times. In a later analysis, co-occurring TCRs were grouped using DBSCAN, and TCRdist sequence similarity was added for clustering within HLA-allele-positive subsets. For co-occurrence clustering, repertoires with fewer than 30,000 or more than 120,000 public chains were excluded, along with four to six repertoires with anomalous nucleotide sharing. TCRdb took this table from immuneACCESS and kept in-frame rearrangements with V and J called. Such tables lack part of the clones; where checked against another copy, unresolved V genes explain under half of the gap, and the rest is unexplained. For V, J and clone size, that table is used; D and trimming come from the DNA. Counted in this sample were just over 150,000 clones; roughly 80% of them appeared once. Clones ranked in the top ten supply around 1.9% of the sample.

This receptor chain uses TRBV6-1 and TRBJ1-2, with the D gene not confidently named. The clonotype originates from a man between 18 and 35 years old in good health and CMV-seronegative. The specimen was PBMCs. The nucleotide sequence reads TGTGCCAGCAGGGAGGGTCAGGCGGGAGGCTACACCTTC. The encoded protein is CASREGQAGGYTF.